Below are 32 T cell receptor beta chains sequenced from a single sample in a study of blood T cell repertoires in COVID-19. This table comes from immunoSEQ multiplex PCR, and its TCRdb copy is limited to in-frame clones, with some not included. The sample has some 300,000 clones, around 90% seen once. Sequencing was done on a sample of PBMCs or T cells enriched from blood (not recorded which). These receptors all stem from a woman between 40 and 55 years old who had recovered from COVID-19.

The chain's CDR3 is CASSIYGKGAWNSPLHF. CDR3 in DNA: TGTGCCAGTAGTATTTACGGGAAGGGTGCATGGAATTCACCCCTCCACTTT. J is TRBJ1-6 and V is TRBV19; no clear D gene. The CDR3 loop spans 17 amino acids. V was cut by 3 bases and J by 7 bases, with 19 bases left in between. The germline V gene has CDR1 LNHDA and CDR2 SQIVND (reference sequence).

The CDR3 nucleotides read TGTGCCAGCTCACCCGGCAGGGCAGAGACCCAGTACTTC. Translation gives CASSPGRAETQYF. The chain combines TRBV18 with TRBJ2-5; possibly TRBD1 for D (5 bases). V gave up 3 bases and J gave up 4 bases, with 9 bases separating them. Germline V gene data show CDR1 as KGHSH and CDR2 as LQKENI. The CDR3 consists of 13 residues.

The V call is TRBV6-5, the J call TRBJ1-4; no firm D call. Germline CDR1 is MNHEY and CDR2 is SVGAGI. The V and J ends lost 8 bases and 0 bases respectively, with 13 bases between them. This CDR3 is built from 15 residues. The CDR3 region is CASGLGSATNEKLFF. In nucleotides, the CDR3 is TGTGCCAGCGGGCTTGGGAGCGCAACTAATGAAAAACTGTTTTTT.

This clone has more than one count but fewer than ten. CDR3 loop: CASNTGLFTYEQYF. CDR3 sequence (DNA): TGTGCCAGCAACACGGGACTATTCACCTACGAGCAGTACTTC. V gene TRBV6-5 combines with J gene TRBJ2-7, with 7 bases aligning to TRBD2. Germline V CDR1 and CDR2: MNHEY, SVGAGI. This CDR3 region has 14 residues. Trimming at V came to 7 bases and at J to 2 bases, leaving 8 bases not matched to a gene.

This sequence joins TRBV2 and TRBJ2-3; 7 bases align to TRBD2. Germline CDR1 is SNHLY and CDR2 is FYNNEI. V shed 5 bases and J 7 bases; nucleotides not matched to a gene: 3. The CDR3 spans 12 residues. CDR3 loop: CASSSGTNTQYF. For the CDR3, the DNA is TGTGCCAGCAGTTCAGGGACTAATACGCAGTATTTT.

The chain is built from TRBV5-1 and TRBJ2-1; D is perhaps TRBD1 (5 bases). Trimming pared 3 bases from V and 8 bases from J, leaving 12 bases between. This CDR3 has 13 amino acids. Germline V gives CDR1 SGHRS, CDR2 YFSETQ. CDR3 residues: CASSSWGSDEQFF. CDR3 bases: TGCGCCAGCAGCTCTTGGGGCAGCGATGAGCAGTTCTTC.

The CDR3 loop is CASSQGGQGTNSPLHF. DNA for the CDR3: TGTGCCAGCAGCCAGGGCGGACAGGGCACTAATTCACCCCTCCACTTT. The rearrangement joins TRBV4-2 to TRBJ1-6; 8 positions match TRBD1. Germline V gives CDR1 LGHNA, CDR2 YNFKEQ. V dropped 3 bases and J dropped 6; count of bases not matched to a gene: 7. This CDR3 has 16 residues.

The gene calls are TRBV19 and TRBJ2-1; 8 bases match TRBD2. The germline gives CDR1 LNHDA, CDR2 SQIVND (reference sequence). CDR3 length: 14 residues. V was clipped by 3 bases and J by 10 bases; unmatched bases: 8. In DNA, the CDR3 is TGTGCCAGTAGTATCGTTACTAGCGGCACGGAGCAGTTCTTC. Protein: CASSIVTSGTEQFF.

The chain uses TRBV30 and TRBJ1-5; D unclear. V was trimmed by 0 bases and J by 10 bases, leaving 13 bases between them. CDR3 length equals 13 residues. Germline loops: CDR1 GTSNPN, CDR2 SVGIG (reference sequence). The CDR3 sequence: CAWSVHERVPQHF. In nucleotides, the CDR3 is TGTGCCTGGAGTGTCCATGAAAGAGTCCCCCAGCATTTT. The variable domain in full, completed from reference TRBV30 and TRBJ1-5, reads SQTIHQWPATLVQPVGSPLSLECTVEGTSNPNLYWYRQAAGRGLQLLFYSVGIGQISSEVPQNLSASRPQDRQFILSSKKLLLSDSGFYLCAWSVHERVPQHFGDGTRLSIL.

This clone was seen just once. The chain is built from TRBV29-1 and TRBJ2-1; 7 bases line up with TRBD2. The CDR3 extends over 13 amino acids. Germline trimming cut 7 bases from V and 4 bases from J; bases unmatched to any gene: 7. Germline V gene data show CDR1 as SQVTM and CDR2 as ANQGSEA. CDR3 residues: CSERESVYNEQFF. The CDR3 DNA is TGCAGCGAGCGGGAATCAGTTTACAATGAGCAGTTCTTC.

V usage is TRBV29-1 and J usage is TRBJ1-2, with no clear D. Germline lookup yields CDR1 SQVTM and CDR2 ANQGSEA. The V gene lost 4 bases and the J gene lost 0 bases, with 9 bases spanning the gap. The CDR3 loop spans 13 amino acids. CDR3 residues: CSVAPRTNYGYTF. The CDR3 coding sequence is TGCAGCGTTGCCCCCAGAACTAACTATGGCTACACCTTC.

This clone was observed once. This chain joins TRBV9 and TRBJ1-3, with unresolved D. The CDR3 sequence is 13 residues long. Germline lookup yields CDR1 SGDLS and CDR2 YYNGEE. V lost 6 bases and J 4 bases, leaving 11 bases between the germline ends. The CDR3 region is CASKEVAGNTIYF. Here the CDR3 DNA reads TGTGCCAGCAAGGAGGTCGCAGGAAACACCATATATTTT.

The V and J genes are TRBV7-9 and TRBJ1-2; D gene unclear. From germline, CDR1 is SEHNR and CDR2 FQNEAQ (reference sequence). V was pared by 7 bases and J by 6 bases, with 15 bases between. CDR3 length equals 13 residues. The CDR3 spells CASTVGGNHGYTF. CDR3 DNA sequence: TGTGCCAGCACCGTAGGAGGGAACCATGGCTACACCTTC.

The chain is built from TRBV5-1 and TRBJ2-3; 7 bases agree with TRBD1. Germline V gene data show CDR1 as SGHRS and CDR2 as YFSETQ. The CDR3 has 15 residues. V lost 7 bases, J lost 2 bases, and 10 bases stayed unmatched. The DNA for the CDR3 is TGCGCCAGCGCCCGAGGGACAGACTTCACAGATACGCAGTATTTT. It codes for CASARGTDFTDTQYF.

This chain joins TRBV7-9 and TRBJ2-3; 8 bases are shared with TRBD2. The germline gives CDR1 SEHNR, CDR2 FQNEAQ (reference sequence). CDR3 size: 18 residues. With 3 bases clipped from V and 4 bases from J, the junction kept 15 bases outside the gene matches. CDR3 DNA: TGTGCCAGCAGCTTTGGTTGGAGCGGGAGCCCCGGGGCAGATACGCAGTATTTT. This sequence encodes CASSFGWSGSPGADTQYF.

DNA of the CDR3: TGTGCCAGCAGGTCAACAGGGCTCCCTGGAAACACCATATATTTT. Translating gives CASRSTGLPGNTIYF. V usage is TRBV7-2 and J usage is TRBJ1-3, with D perhaps TRBD1 (6 bases). The CDR3 has 15 amino acids. The ends were cut back, 6 bases at V and 2 bases at J, with 14 bases in the middle. Germline V gene data show CDR1 as SGHTA and CDR2 as FQGNSA.

The gene calls are TRBV5-1 and TRBJ1-4; D perhaps matches TRBD1 (6 bases). The germline V gene has CDR1 SGHRS and CDR2 YFSETQ. This CDR3 comprises 13 residues. In DNA, the CDR3 is TGCGCGACCAGGGGATCTGCTAATGAAAAACTGTTTTTT. Its protein product is CATRGSANEKLFF.

V is TRBV5-5 and J is TRBJ1-2; D gene uncertain. The germline V and J ends were trimmed by 1 base and 1 base, with 5 bases remaining between them. Germline values: CDR1 SGHKS, CDR2 YYEKEE (reference sequence). The CDR3 has 13 residues. CDR3: CASSLSVNYGYTF. The CDR3 DNA reads TGTGCCAGCAGCTTGTCTGTTAACTATGGCTACACCTTC.

The count of this clone is one. The chain couples TRBV11-2 to TRBJ2-5, with 9 bases lining up with TRBD2. The V and J ends lost 5 bases and 4 bases, in that order; junction bases with no gene match: 17. Germline loops: CDR1 SGHAT, CDR2 FQNNGV. CDR3 length: 18 residues. The CDR3 DNA reads TGTGCCAGCAGCCCGCCCGATTGGGGCGGGAGGGCCCGAGAGACCCAGTACTTC. It specifies CASSPPDWGGRARETQYF.

V and J are TRBV18 and TRBJ1-5; unclear D gene. Germline CDR1 and CDR2: KGHSH and LQKENI. Trimming took off 3 bases at V and 5 bases at J, with 14 bases between the two ends. This CDR3 spans 15 amino acids. CDR3 DNA: TGTGCCAGCTCACCCTCAGGAGGGTCCGATCAGCCCCAGCATTTT. This codes for CASSPSGGSDQPQHF.

This chain links TRBV3-1 (or the pseudogene TRBV3-2) with TRBJ2-5; D might be TRBD1 (6 bases). Germline CDR1 LGHDT, CDR2 YNNKEL (reference sequence). The CDR3 consists of 16 residues. V lost 1 base and J 2 bases, leaving 14 bases between the germline ends. The CDR3 DNA reads as TGTGCCAGCAGCCAAGTTACAGGGTGGTGGCAAGAGACCCAGTACTTC. Translation gives CASSQVTGWWQETQYF.

This rearrangement joins TRBV7-2 to TRBJ1-1, with 7 bases fitting TRBD1. Germline V gives CDR1 SGHTA, CDR2 FQGNSA. The ends lost 5 bases at V and 5 bases at J; junction bases unmatched: 5. This CDR3 contains 13 residues. The CDR3 sequence: CASSRDRVTEAFF. CDR3 in DNA: TGTGCCAGCAGCCGTGACAGGGTTACTGAAGCTTTCTTT.

The chain carries TRBV2 and TRBJ1-6; D remains unclear. The germline gives CDR1 SNHLY, CDR2 FYNNEI. V gave up 1 base and J gave up 8 bases, with 3 bases separating them. This CDR3 is 12 amino acids long. CDR3 protein: CASSEDYSPLHF. In DNA, the CDR3 is TGTGCCAGCAGTGAAGACTATTCACCCCTCCACTTT.

The chain is built from TRBV18 and TRBJ1-2; tentatively, D is TRBD1 (6 bases). CDR3 length: 15 residues. Deletions cut 2 bases from V and 1 base from J, with 11 bases between. Germline V CDR1 and CDR2: KGHSH, LQKENI. Written as DNA, the CDR3 is TGTGCCAGCTCACCAGGACAGACCCTTAACTATGGCTACACCTTC. This translates into CASSPGQTLNYGYTF.

The CDR3 region is CASSRGDGEQFF. The DNA for the CDR3 is TGTGCCAGCAGCCGGGGCGACGGTGAGCAGTTCTTC. The chain carries TRBV3-1 (or the pseudogene TRBV3-2) and TRBJ2-1, with a tentative D call TRBD1 (5 bases). V was clipped by 4 bases and J by 9 bases, with 10 bases between them. CDR1 LGHDT and CDR2 YNNKEL come from the germline V gene (reference sequence). The CDR3 is 12 amino acids.

Here the CDR3 reads CASSQGETAPNTEAFF. DNA for the CDR3: TGCGCCAGCAGCCAAGGAGAGACAGCCCCTAACACTGAAGCTTTCTTT. The chain uses TRBV4-1 and TRBJ1-1; D might be TRBD1 (5 bases). The germline V and J ends were trimmed by 1 base and 2 bases, with 14 bases remaining between them. CDR3 size: 16 residues. The germline gives CDR1 MGHRA, CDR2 YSYEKL.

This clone was seen more than once but under ten times. V and J are TRBV3-1 (or the pseudogene TRBV3-2) and TRBJ1-6; D ambiguous. This CDR3 region has 16 residues. Germline V lookup: CDR1 LGHDT, CDR2 YNNKEL (reference sequence). The V end lost 4 bases, the J end lost 6 bases, and 16 bases lay between the germline ends. The CDR3 sequence is CASSRSERARNSPLHF. In nucleotides, the CDR3 is TGTGCCAGCAGCCGCAGTGAGAGGGCGCGTAATTCACCCCTCCACTTT.

This chain uses TRBV29-1 with TRBJ2-7; 7 bases align to TRBD2. This CDR3 is built from 16 residues. Germline V gene lookup returns CDR1 SQVTM and CDR2 ANQGSEA. The trim removed 1 base at V and 2 bases at J, leaving 11 bases unmatched. The CDR3 here is CSVEGYSGGKTYEQYF. The CDR3 DNA sequence: TGCAGCGTTGAAGGATACTCGGGGGGAAAGACCTACGAGCAGTACTTC.

This rearrangement joins TRBV4-2 to TRBJ2-1; 7 positions agree with TRBD2. CDR3 length equals 15 residues. J was trimmed by 8 bases and V by 1 base; bases with no gene match: 8. In germline, CDR1 is LGHNA, CDR2 YNFKEQ. The CDR3 loop is CASSQGAGDVDEQFF. DNA for the CDR3: TGTGCCAGCAGCCAAGGTGCGGGAGACGTCGATGAGCAGTTCTTC.

The DNA of the CDR3 is TGTGCCAGCAGCTCAATCCGGGACAGGACCTACAATGAGCAGTTCTTC. It translates to CASSSIRDRTYNEQFF. This chain connects TRBV7-9 to TRBJ2-1, with TRBD1 matching over 8 bases. After removal of 4 bases from V and 2 bases from J, the junction contained 7 bases not matched to a gene. Germline lookup yields CDR1 SEHNR and CDR2 FQNEAQ (reference sequence). This CDR3 has 16 amino acids.

The chain carries TRBV7-2 and TRBJ1-6; the D is unclear. V lost 1 base and J lost 9, with 4 bases in between. Germline CDR1 is SGHTA and CDR2 is FQGNSA. This CDR3 region has 12 residues. CDR3 loop: CASSLDSSPLHF. The CDR3 DNA reads TGTGCCAGCAGCTTAGACAGTTCACCCCTCCACTTT.

V gene TRBV28 combines with J gene TRBJ1-5; D may be TRBD1 (6 bases). This CDR3 has 14 residues. CDR1 and CDR2 (germline): MDHEN, SYDVKM. Trimming removed 6 bases at V and 9 bases at J, with 18 bases between. This CDR3 reads CASRRKQGAGPQHF. In nucleotides, the CDR3 is TGTGCCAGCAGGCGTAAACAGGGTGCCGGGCCCCAGCATTTT.